What follows describes a single TCR beta chain. The assay was immunoSEQ multiplex PCR, and TCRdb's table has in-frame clones only and misses some. The table has tens of thousands of clones, 85% to 95% seen once. This entry belongs to a study of T cell changes during pregnancy in multiple sclerosis. Sequencing used CD8+ T cells from peripheral blood mononuclear cells, obtained in the third trimester of pregnancy. This TCR derives from a female donor with multiple sclerosis, enrolled in a pregnancy study.

The CDR3 reads CASSETEPIYGYTF. The CDR3 DNA follows: TGTGCCAGCAGTGAAACAGAGCCCATCTATGGCTACACCTTC. J is TRBJ1-2 and V is TRBV6-1, with D uncertain. Germline V gene lookup returns CDR1 MNHNS and CDR2 SASEGT. V lost 2 bases to trimming and J lost 4 bases, with 11 bases between them. This CDR3 region has 14 residues.